The sequence of this T cell receptor beta chain was determined in a study of cytomegalovirus exposure and HLA in healthy donors. Study overall: Both the roughly 120 validation repertoires and the 500 to 700 first-cohort repertoires used the same platform, as reported by a later analysis.

The method was immunoSEQ multiplex PCR; TCRdb's version includes in-frame clones alone and lacks a portion of them. Here the sample spans some 230,000 clones, about 89% being singletons. V was shortened by 9 bases and J by 2 bases, with 17 bases between the two germline ends. This CDR3 has 15 amino acids. CDR1 and CDR2 (germline): MNHNS, SASEGT. The J gene is TRBJ1-3, the V gene TRBV6-1; D may be TRBD1 (6 bases). The sequence was collected from a woman aged 18 to 35 in good health and CMV-seronegative. Sample: PBMCs. The CDR3 protein is CASNRQGIAGNTIYF. For the CDR3, the DNA is TGTGCCAGTAACAGGCAGGGGATCGCTGGAAACACCATATATTTT.